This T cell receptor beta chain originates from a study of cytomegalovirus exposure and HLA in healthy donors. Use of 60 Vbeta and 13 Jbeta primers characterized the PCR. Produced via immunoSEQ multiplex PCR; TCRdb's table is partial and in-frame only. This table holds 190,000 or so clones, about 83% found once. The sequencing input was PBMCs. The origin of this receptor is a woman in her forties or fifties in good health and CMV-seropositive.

The CDR3 coding sequence is TGCGCCACCCCACTCCGGACAGGGGGTAGCAATCAGCCCCAGCATTTT. Protein product: CATPLRTGGSNQPQHF. The chain links TRBV4-3 to TRBJ1-5; 10 bases are a match to TRBD1. Germline lookup yields CDR1 LGHNA and CDR2 YSLEER. V shed 10 bases and J 0 bases; nucleotides not matched to a gene: 9. There are 16 residues in the CDR3.